These 8 T cell receptor beta chains came from one sample sequenced in a study of shared clonotypes between healthy human individuals. The data were produced by immunoSEQ multiplex PCR, yet TCRdb's version contains in-frame clones alone and is incomplete. The sample lists some 360,000 clones; less than 85% were seen once. The material sequenced was memory CD4+ T cells sorted from blood. Indicated subset: CD45RA-negative fraction. The receptors were sampled from a man aged 30-40 years in good health.

The chain combines TRBV14 with TRBJ2-2, with no clear D. The CDR3 covers 14 residues. The V gene's germline CDR1 is SGHDN and CDR2 FVKESK. The germline V and J ends were trimmed by 6 bases and 2 bases, with 10 bases remaining between them. CDR3 DNA sequence: TGTGCCAGCAGACGGCAGGCCAACACCGGGGAGCTGTTTTTT. It specifies CASRRQANTGELFF.

This sequence joins TRBV27 and TRBJ1-1; no definite D call. V was shortened by 6 bases and J by 3 bases, with 11 bases between the two germline ends. Germline values: CDR1 MNHEY, CDR2 SMNVEV (reference sequence). The CDR3 length is 13 residues. The CDR3 region has the DNA TGTGCCAGCAGGGTCGACGGATACACTGAAGCTTTCTTT. Its translation is CASRVDGYTEAFF.

The genes are TRBV6-1 and TRBJ1-5, with D perhaps TRBD1 (6 bases). The V gene lost 3 bases and the J gene lost 0 bases, with 9 bases spanning the gap. CDR3 length: 15 amino acids. CDR1 and CDR2 from the germline V gene are MNHNS and SASEGT. Written as DNA, the CDR3 is TGTGCCAGCAGTGAGATGGGGGCTAGCAATCAGCCCCAGCATTTT. Residues: CASSEMGASNQPQHF.

The V call is TRBV7-6, the J call TRBJ2-7; 7 nucleotides agree with TRBD1. V was clipped by 4 bases and J by 3 bases; unmatched bases: 21. The CDR3 has 19 amino acids. Germline V CDR1 and CDR2: SGHVS, FNYEAQ. The CDR3 reads CASSSTLNRGRNFVYEQYF. CDR3 coding DNA: TGTGCCAGCAGCTCGACGCTGAACAGGGGACGAAACTTCGTCTACGAGCAGTACTTC. The entire variable domain, with the rest obtained from reference TRBV7-6 and TRBJ2-7, is as follows: GAGVSQSPRYKVTKRGQDVALRCDPISGHVSLYWYRQALGQGPEFLTYFNYEAQQDKSGLPNDRFSAERPEGSISTLTIQRTEQRDSAMYRCASSSTLNRGRNFVYEQYFGPGTRLTVT.

This sequence joins TRBV28 and TRBJ2-1; D might be TRBD2 (6 bases). The CDR3 is 12 residues long. V was clipped by 5 bases and J by 8 bases, with 10 bases between them. CDR1 is MDHEN and CDR2 is SYDVKM in the germline V gene. CDR3 in amino acids: CASSPRGYEQFF. The CDR3 region has the DNA TGTGCCAGCAGTCCGCGGGGCTATGAGCAGTTCTTC. Supplemented by reference TRBV28 and TRBJ2-1, the full variable domain reads DVKVTQSSRYLVKRTGEKVFLECVQDMDHENMFWYRQDPGLGLRLIYFSYDVKMKEKGDIPEGYSVSREKKERFSLILESASTNQTSMYLCASSPRGYEQFFGPGTRLTVL.

This sequence joins TRBV19 and TRBJ2-1; 7 bases line up with TRBD1. After removal of 2 bases from V and 7 bases from J, the junction contained 11 bases not matched to a gene. This CDR3 has 16 residues. Germline V CDR1 and CDR2: LNHDA, SQIVND (reference sequence). The DNA of the CDR3 is TGTGCCAGTAGTATATCACAGGGGCAGAATATGAATGAGCAGTTCTTC. It specifies CASSISQGQNMNEQFF.

The gene calls are TRBV13 and TRBJ1-3; TRBD1 matches 7 bases. There are 16 residues in the CDR3. The junction had 6 bases not matched to a gene; V was cut back by 3 bases and J by 1 base. CDR1 is PRHDT, CDR2 FYEKMQ, per germline (reference sequence). Here the CDR3 DNA reads TGTGCCAGCAGCTTTAGGCGACAGGGTTCTGGAAACACCATATATTTT. Protein: CASSFRRQGSGNTIYF.

The CDR3 nucleotides read TGTGCCACCATAGAGGATGTCGGGGGCCACCCTGAAGCTTTCTTT. Translated, it gives CATIEDVGGHPEAFF. V and J are TRBV2 and TRBJ1-1; TRBD1 might be the D (6 bases). From germline, CDR1 is SNHLY and CDR2 FYNNEI. The CDR3 is 15 residues long. Between the trimmed V and J ends, which lost 10 bases and 6 bases, there was a span of 24 bases.